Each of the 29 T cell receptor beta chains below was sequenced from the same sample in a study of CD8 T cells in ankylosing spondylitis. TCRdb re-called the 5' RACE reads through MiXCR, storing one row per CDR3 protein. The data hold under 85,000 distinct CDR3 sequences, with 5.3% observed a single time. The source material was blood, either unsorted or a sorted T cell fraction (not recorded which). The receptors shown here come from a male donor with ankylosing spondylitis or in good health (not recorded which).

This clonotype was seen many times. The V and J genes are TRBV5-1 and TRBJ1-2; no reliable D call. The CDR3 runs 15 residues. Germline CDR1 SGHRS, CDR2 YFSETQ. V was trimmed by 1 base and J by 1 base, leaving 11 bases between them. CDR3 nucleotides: TGCGCCAGCAGCTTGCTGTGGGAGAGTAACTATGGCTACACCTTC. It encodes CASSLLWESNYGYTF. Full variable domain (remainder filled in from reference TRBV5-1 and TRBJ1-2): KAGVTQTPRYLIKTRGQQVTLSCSPISGHRSVSWYQQTPGQGLQFLFEYFSETQRNKGNFPGRFSGRQFSNSRSEMNVSTLELGDSALYLCASSLLWESNYGYTFGSGTRLTVV.

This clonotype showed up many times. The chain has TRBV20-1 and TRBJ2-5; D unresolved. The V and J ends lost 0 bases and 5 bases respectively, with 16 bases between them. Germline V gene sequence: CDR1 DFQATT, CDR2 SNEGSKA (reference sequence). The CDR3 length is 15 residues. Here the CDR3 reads CSARDKVPGRETQYF. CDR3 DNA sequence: TGCAGTGCTAGAGATAAAGTCCCAGGCAGGGAGACCCAGTACTTC.

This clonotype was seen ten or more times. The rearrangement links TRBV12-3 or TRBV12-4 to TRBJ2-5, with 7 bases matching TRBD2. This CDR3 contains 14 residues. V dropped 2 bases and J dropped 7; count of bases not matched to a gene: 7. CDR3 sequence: CASSLMGGVGTQYF. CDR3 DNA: TGTGCCAGCAGTTTAATGGGGGGGGTAGGGACCCAGTACTTC.

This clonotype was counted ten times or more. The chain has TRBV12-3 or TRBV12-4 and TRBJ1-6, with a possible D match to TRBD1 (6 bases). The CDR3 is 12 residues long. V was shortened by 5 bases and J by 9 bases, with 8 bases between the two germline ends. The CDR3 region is CASSLQGSPLHF. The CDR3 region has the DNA TGTGCCAGCAGTCTACAGGGTTCACCCCTCCACTTT.

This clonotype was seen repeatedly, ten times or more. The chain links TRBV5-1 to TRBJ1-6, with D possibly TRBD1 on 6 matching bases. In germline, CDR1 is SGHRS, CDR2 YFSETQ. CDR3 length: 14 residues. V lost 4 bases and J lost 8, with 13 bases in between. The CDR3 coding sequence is TGCGCCAGCAGCCTCCGGGACATCGATTCACCCCTCCACTTT. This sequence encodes CASSLRDIDSPLHF.

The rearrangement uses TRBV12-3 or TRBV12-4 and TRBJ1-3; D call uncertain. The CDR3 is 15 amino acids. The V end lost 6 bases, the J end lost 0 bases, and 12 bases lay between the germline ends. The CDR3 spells CASSLGGISGNTIYF. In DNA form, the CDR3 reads TGTGCCAGCAGCCTGGGAGGGATCTCTGGAAACACCATATATTTT.

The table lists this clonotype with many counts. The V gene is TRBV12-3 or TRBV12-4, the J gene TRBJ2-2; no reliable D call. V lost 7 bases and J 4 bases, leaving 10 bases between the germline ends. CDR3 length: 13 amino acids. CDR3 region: CASNPPGTGELFF. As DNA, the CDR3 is TGTGCCAGCAACCCTCCCGGCACCGGGGAGCTGTTTTTT.

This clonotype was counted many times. The CDR3 sequence is CAWSVLLLGQAVNAANEKLFF. CDR3 in DNA: TGTGCCTGGAGTGTACTCCTACTCGGACAGGCCGTCAACGCGGCTAATGAAAAACTGTTTTTT. The J gene is TRBJ1-4, the V gene TRBV30, with 7 bases aligning to TRBD1. Looked up from germline, CDR1 is GTSNPN and CDR2 is SVGIG (reference sequence). This CDR3 is built from 21 residues. V lost 0 bases and J lost 3; bases outside the gene matches: 22.

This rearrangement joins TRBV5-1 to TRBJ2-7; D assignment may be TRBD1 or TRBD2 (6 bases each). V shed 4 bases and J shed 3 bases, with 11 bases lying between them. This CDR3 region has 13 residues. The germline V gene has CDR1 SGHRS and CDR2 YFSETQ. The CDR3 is CASSGRTDYEQYF. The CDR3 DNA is TGCGCCAGCAGCGGGAGGACAGACTACGAGCAGTACTTC.

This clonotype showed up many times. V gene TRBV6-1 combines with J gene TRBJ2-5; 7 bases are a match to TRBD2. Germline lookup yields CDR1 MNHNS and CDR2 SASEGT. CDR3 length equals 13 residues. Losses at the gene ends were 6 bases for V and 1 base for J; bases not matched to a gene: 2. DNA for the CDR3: TGTGCCAGCAGACGGACTAGCCAAGAGACCCAGTACTTC. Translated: CASRRTSQETQYF.

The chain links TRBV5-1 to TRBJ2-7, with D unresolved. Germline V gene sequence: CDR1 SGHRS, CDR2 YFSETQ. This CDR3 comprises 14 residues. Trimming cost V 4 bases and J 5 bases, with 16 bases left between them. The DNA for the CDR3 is TGCGCCAGCAGCCCGGTCCCTTCGACCCACGAGCAGTACTTC. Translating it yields CASSPVPSTHEQYF.

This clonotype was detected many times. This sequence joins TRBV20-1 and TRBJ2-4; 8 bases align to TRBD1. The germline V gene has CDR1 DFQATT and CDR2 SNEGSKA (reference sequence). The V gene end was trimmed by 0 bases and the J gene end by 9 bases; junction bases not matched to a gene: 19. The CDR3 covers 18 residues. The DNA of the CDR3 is TGCAGTGCTAGAGATCAGGGGACAGGAGGGATTTCCAAGGCCATTCAGTACTTC. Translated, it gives CSARDQGTGGISKAIQYF.

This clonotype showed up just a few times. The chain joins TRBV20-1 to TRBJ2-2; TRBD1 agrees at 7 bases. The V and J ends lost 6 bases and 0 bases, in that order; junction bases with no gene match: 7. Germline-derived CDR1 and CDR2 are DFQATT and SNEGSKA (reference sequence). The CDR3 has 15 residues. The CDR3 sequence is CSATDRASNTGELFF. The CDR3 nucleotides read TGCAGTGCAACAGACAGGGCGTCGAACACCGGGGAGCTGTTTTTT.

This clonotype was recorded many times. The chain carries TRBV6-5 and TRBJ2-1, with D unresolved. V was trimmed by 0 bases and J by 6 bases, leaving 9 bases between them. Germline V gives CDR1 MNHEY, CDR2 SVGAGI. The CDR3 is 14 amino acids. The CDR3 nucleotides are TGTGCCAGCAGTTACTCGTACAGTTCCAATGAGCAGTTCTTC. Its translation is CASSYSYSSNEQFF.

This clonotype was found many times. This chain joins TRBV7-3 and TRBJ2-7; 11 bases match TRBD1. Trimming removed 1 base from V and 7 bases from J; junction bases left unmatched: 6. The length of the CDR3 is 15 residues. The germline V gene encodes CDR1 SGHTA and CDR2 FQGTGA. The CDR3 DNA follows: TGTGCCAGCAGCTTAAGCGGGACAGGGGGATGGGAGCAGTACTTC. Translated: CASSLSGTGGWEQYF.

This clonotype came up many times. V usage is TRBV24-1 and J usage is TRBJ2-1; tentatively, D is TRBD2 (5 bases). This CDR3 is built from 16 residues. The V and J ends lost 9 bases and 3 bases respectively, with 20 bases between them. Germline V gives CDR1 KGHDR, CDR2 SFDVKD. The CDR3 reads CATSPVGPEGYNEQFF. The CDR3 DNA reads TGTGCCACCTCCCCCGTAGGACCAGAGGGCTACAATGAGCAGTTCTTC.

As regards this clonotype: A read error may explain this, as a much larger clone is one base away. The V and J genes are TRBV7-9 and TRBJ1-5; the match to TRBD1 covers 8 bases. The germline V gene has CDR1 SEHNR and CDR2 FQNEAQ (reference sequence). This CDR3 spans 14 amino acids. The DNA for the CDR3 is TGTACCAGCAGCTTCGGGACAGGCGGTCAGCCCCAGCATTTT. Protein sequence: CTSSFGTGGQPQHF.

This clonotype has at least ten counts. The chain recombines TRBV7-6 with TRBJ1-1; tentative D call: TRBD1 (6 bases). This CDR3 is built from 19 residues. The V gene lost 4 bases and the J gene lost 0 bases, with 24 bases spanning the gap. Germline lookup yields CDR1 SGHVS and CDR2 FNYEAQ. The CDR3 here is CASSYKPRTDPTLNTEAFF. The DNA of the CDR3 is TGTGCCAGCAGCTATAAACCTAGGACAGACCCCACTCTGAACACTGAAGCTTTCTTT.

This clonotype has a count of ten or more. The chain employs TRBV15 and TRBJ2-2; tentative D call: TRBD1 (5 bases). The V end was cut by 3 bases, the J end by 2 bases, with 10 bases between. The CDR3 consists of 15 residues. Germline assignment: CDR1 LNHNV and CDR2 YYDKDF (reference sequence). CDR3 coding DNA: TGTGCCACCAGCAGTACTGGACACAACACCGGGGAGCTGTTTTTT. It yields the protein CATSSTGHNTGELFF.

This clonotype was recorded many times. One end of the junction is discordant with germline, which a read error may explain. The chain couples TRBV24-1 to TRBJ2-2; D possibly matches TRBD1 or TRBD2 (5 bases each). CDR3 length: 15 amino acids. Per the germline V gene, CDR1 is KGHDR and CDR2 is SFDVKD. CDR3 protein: CATSDWDGPTRELFF. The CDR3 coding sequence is TGTGCCACCAGTGATTGGGACGGACCCACCAGGGAGCTGTTTTTT.

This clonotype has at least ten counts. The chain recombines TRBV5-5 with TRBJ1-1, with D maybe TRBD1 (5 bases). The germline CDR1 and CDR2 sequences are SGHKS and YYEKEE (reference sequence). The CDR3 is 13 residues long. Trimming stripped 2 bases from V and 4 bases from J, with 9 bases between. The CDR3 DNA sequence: TGTGCCAGCAGCTTATGGCAGGGCACTGAAGCTTTCTTT. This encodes CASSLWQGTEAFF.

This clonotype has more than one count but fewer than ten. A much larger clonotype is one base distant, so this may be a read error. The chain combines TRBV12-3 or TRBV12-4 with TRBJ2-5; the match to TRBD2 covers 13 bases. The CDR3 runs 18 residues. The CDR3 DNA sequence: TGTACCAGCAGTTTAGTAACTAGCGGGGGGGCCGCCCAAGAGACCCAGTACTTC. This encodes CTSSLVTSGGAAQETQYF.

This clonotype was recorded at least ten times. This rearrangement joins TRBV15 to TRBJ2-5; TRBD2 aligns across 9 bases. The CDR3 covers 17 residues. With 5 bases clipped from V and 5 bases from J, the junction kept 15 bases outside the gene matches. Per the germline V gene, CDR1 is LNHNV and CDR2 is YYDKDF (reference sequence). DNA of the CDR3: TGTGCCACCAGCGGAGGGATGCGGGGGGGCGGAAGTGAGACCCAGTACTTC. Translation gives CATSGGMRGGGSETQYF.

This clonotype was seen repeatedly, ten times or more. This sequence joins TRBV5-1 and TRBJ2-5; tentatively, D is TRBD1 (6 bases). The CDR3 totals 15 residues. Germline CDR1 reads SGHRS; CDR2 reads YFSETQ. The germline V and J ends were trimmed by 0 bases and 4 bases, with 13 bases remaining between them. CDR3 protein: CASSLVQGRTETQYF. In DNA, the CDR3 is TGCGCCAGCAGCTTGGTACAGGGCAGGACAGAGACCCAGTACTTC.

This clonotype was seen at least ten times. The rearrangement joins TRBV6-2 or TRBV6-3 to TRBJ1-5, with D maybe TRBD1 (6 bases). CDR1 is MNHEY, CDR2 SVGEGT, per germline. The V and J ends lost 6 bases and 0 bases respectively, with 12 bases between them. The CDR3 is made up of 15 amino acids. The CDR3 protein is CASRLQGPSNQPQHF. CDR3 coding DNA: TGTGCCAGCAGACTACAGGGACCTAGCAATCAGCCCCAGCATTTT.

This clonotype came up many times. This CDR3 is CASSQNSAGETQYF. The DNA for the CDR3 is TGCGCCAGCAGCCAAAACTCCGCCGGGGAGACCCAGTACTTC. This rearrangement joins TRBV4-1 to TRBJ2-5; D remains ambiguous. This CDR3 is 14 amino acids long. Trimming cost V 2 bases and J 5 bases, with 12 bases left between them. Germline assignment: CDR1 MGHRA and CDR2 YSYEKL.

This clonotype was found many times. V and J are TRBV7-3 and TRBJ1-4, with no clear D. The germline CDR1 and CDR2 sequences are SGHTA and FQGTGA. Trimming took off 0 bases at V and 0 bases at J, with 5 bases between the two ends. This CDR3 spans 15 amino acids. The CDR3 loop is CASSLTAATNEKLFF. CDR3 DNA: TGTGCCAGCAGCTTAACAGCCGCAACTAATGAAAAACTGTTTTTT. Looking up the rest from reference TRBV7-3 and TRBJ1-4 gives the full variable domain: GAGVSQTPSNKVTEKGKYVELRCDPISGHTALYWYRQSLGQGPEFLIYFQGTGAADDSGLPNDRFFAVRPEGSVSTLKIQRTERGDSAVYLCASSLTAATNEKLFFGSGTQLSVL.

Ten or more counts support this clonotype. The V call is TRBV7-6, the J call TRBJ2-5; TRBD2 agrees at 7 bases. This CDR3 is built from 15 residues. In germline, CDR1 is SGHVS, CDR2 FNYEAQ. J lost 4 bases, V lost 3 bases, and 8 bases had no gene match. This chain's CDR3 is CASSFTGGSGETQYF. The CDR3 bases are TGTGCCAGCAGCTTCACGGGGGGATCTGGAGAGACCCAGTACTTC.

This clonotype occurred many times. CDR3 in DNA: TGTGCCAGCACCCAGGACAAGCCGGCAGATACGCAGTATTTT. It translates to CASTQDKPADTQYF. The rearrangement joins TRBV4-2 to TRBJ2-3, with D maybe TRBD1 (5 bases). The V gene's germline CDR1 is LGHNA and CDR2 YNFKEQ. This CDR3 has 14 residues. Trimming removed 7 bases at V and 4 bases at J, with 15 bases between.